The 4 T cell receptor beta chains reported below all come from one sample, sequenced in a study of blood T cell repertoires in COVID-19. Using immunoSEQ multiplex PCR, the repertoire was profiled, and TCRdb retains in-frame clones only, with some absent. The top ten hold more than 6.5% of the sample, which has 150,000 to 200,000 clones, about 88% seen once. The sample was peripheral blood. Source of these receptors: a woman at least 80 years old in a cohort sampled during active or convalescent COVID-19.

This chain joins TRBV7-8 and TRBJ1-2; D gene unclear. Trimming took 6 bases from V and 0 from J, leaving 8 bases between them. This CDR3 has 13 residues. Germline V lookup: CDR1 SGHVS, CDR2 FQNEAQ. CDR3 region: CASSPTTNYGYTF. The CDR3 DNA reads as TGTGCCAGCAGTCCGACAACTAACTATGGCTACACCTTC.

This clone has a count of ten or more. The rearrangement uses TRBV12-3 or TRBV12-4 and TRBJ2-1; 8 nucleotides agree with TRBD2. Trimming cost V 7 bases and J 10 bases; bases outside gene matches: 3. CDR3 length equals 11 residues. The CDR3 DNA sequence: TGTGCCAGCACCGTAGCGGGAGAGCAGTTCTTC. Protein product: CASTVAGEQFF.

This clone was detected once. This sequence joins TRBV19 and TRBJ2-2; unclear D gene. CDR1 LNHDA and CDR2 SQIVND come from the germline V gene (reference sequence). Trimming shortened V by 1 base and J by 4 bases, and 10 bases separated the two germline ends. This CDR3 contains 15 residues. The CDR3 sequence is CASSIAQSFTGELFF. The CDR3 DNA sequence: TGTGCCAGTAGTATAGCTCAGTCGTTCACCGGGGAGCTGTTTTTT.

This sequence joins TRBV3-1 (or the pseudogene TRBV3-2) and TRBJ1-2, with a possible D match to TRBD1 (6 bases). The germline CDR1 and CDR2 sequences are LGHDT and YNNKEL (reference sequence). This CDR3 has 14 residues. V was shortened by 2 bases and J by 6 bases, with 13 bases between the two germline ends. The CDR3 DNA follows: TGTGCCAGCAGCCAATTGGACAGTTACAATGGCTACACCTTC. Translated: CASSQLDSYNGYTF.